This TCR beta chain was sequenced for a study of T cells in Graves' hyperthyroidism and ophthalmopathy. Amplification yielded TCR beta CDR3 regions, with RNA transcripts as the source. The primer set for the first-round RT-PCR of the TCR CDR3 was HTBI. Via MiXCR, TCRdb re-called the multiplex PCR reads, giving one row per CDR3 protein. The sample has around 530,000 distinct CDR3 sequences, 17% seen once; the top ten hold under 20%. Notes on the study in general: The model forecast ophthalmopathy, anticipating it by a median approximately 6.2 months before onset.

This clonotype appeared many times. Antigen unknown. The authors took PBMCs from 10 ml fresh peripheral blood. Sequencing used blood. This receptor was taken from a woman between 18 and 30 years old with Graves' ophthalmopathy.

The CDR3 nucleotides read TGTGCCAGCAGTTACTCCAGTTTCGCTGAAGCTTTCTTT. Its protein product is CASSYSSFAEAFF. V usage is TRBV6-2 or TRBV6-3 and J usage is TRBJ1-1, with D hard to call. Trimming left V 0 bases short and J 6 bases short, with 8 bases between. Germline loops: CDR1 MNHEY, CDR2 SVGEGT. The CDR3 is made up of 13 amino acids.